Below are 14 T cell receptor beta chains sequenced from a single sample in a study of blood T cells in healthy people across ages. With a J-beta primer mix and a sample-barcoded 5' primer, a second PCR ran 7 to 11 cycles. A single record per CDR3 protein comes from TCRdb applying MiXCR to the 5' RACE reads. This table holds 1.5 million or so distinct CDR3 sequences, 35% to 45% found once. The specimen was blood. The receptors here all came from a woman aged 18-29 years in good health.

The chain has TRBV7-6 and TRBJ2-7; D may be TRBD2 (6 bases). The CDR3 has 16 amino acids. The germline CDR1 and CDR2 sequences are SGHVS and FNYEAQ. V lost 1 base and J lost 6, with 19 bases in between. The CDR3 DNA reads as TGTGCCAGCAGCTTAGAGGCGGACCAAAGGGACTCCGAGCAGTACTTC. Its protein is CASSLEADQRDSEQYF.

This clonotype appeared a single time. J is TRBJ1-5 and V is TRBV10-3, with unresolved D. The CDR3 is 16 residues long. Germline loops: CDR1 ENHRY, CDR2 SYGVKD. V gave up 0 bases and J gave up 0 bases, with 9 bases separating them. The CDR3 is CAISESSMYSNQPQHF. The CDR3 DNA follows: TGTGCCATCAGTGAGTCTAGTATGTATAGCAATCAGCCCCAGCATTTT.

This clonotype was recorded only once. The chain recombines TRBV5-1 with TRBJ2-7, with D unresolved. The CDR3 has 14 amino acids. Germline lookup yields CDR1 SGHRS and CDR2 YFSETQ. Trimming cost V 2 bases and J 6 bases, with 15 bases left between them. The CDR3 spells CASSFEGSLVEQYF. The CDR3 nucleotides read TGCGCCAGCAGCTTTGAAGGGTCCCTGGTCGAGCAGTACTTC.

The chain joins TRBV12-3 or TRBV12-4 to TRBJ2-3; D remains ambiguous. Trimming cost V 7 bases and J 4 bases, with 15 bases left between them. The length of the CDR3 is 14 residues. CDR3: CASTPTGGADTQYF. The CDR3, as DNA: TGTGCCAGCACCCCCACGGGCGGAGCAGATACGCAGTATTTT.

This chain uses TRBV7-9 with TRBJ2-3; D is ambiguous. The CDR3 is made up of 13 amino acids. From germline, CDR1 is SEHNR and CDR2 FQNEAQ (reference sequence). The V and J ends lost 5 bases and 6 bases respectively, with 12 bases between them. CDR3 sequence reads: CASSQQKADTQYF. CDR3 in DNA: TGTGCCAGCAGCCAACAAAAGGCCGATACGCAGTATTTT.

The rearrangement joins TRBV30 to TRBJ2-5; 9 bases are a match to TRBD2. The J call may be incorrect, as the DNA end agrees better with TRBJ2-7. Germline V gives CDR1 GTSNPN, CDR2 SVGIG (reference sequence). The CDR3 covers 11 residues. The CDR3 here is CGRGLAGEQYF. The CDR3 DNA is TGTGGAAGGGGACTAGCCGGCGAGCAGTACTTC.

This clonotype came up a few times. The V gene is TRBV6-5, the J gene TRBJ2-5; maybe TRBD1 (5 bases). There are 18 residues in the CDR3. CDR1 and CDR2 from the germline V gene are MNHEY and SVGAGI. The V end was cut by 4 bases, the J end by 11 bases, with 32 bases between. The CDR3 reads CASSSSPAAGWNHNEQYF. CDR3 bases: TGTGCCAGCAGTTCCTCGCCCGCGGCAGGGTGGAACCACAATGAGCAGTACTTC.

As DNA, the CDR3 is TGTGCCAGCAGCCAGGGGCTTAGGGCTAGCGGCGAGACCCAGTACTTC. It translates to CASSQGLRASGETQYF. The rearrangement joins TRBV3-1 to TRBJ2-4; the match to TRBD2 covers 7 bases. The J call may be in error: the DNA end matches TRBJ2-5 better. The CDR3 spans 16 residues. Germline CDR1 LGHDT, CDR2 YNNKEL (reference sequence).

This clonotype was counted at least ten times. V and J are TRBV7-2 and TRBJ2-5; D is unresolved. This CDR3 spans 14 amino acids. Germline-derived CDR1 and CDR2 are SGHTA and FQGNSA. The ends were cut back, 2 bases at V and 2 bases at J, with 9 bases in the middle. CDR3 residues: CASSLMVVQETQYF. CDR3 nucleotide sequence: TGTGCCAGCAGCTTAATGGTAGTGCAAGAGACCCAGTACTTC. The whole variable domain, filled in from reference TRBV7-2 and TRBJ2-5, reads GAGVSQSPSNKVTEKGKDVELRCDPISGHTALYWYRQSLGQGLEFLIYFQGNSAPDKSGLPSDRFSAERTGGSVSTLTIQRTQQEDSAVYLCASSLMVVQETQYFGPGTRLLVL.

V is TRBV12-3 or TRBV12-4 and J is TRBJ1-2, with TRBD1 as a possible D gene (5 bases). V lost 6 bases to trimming and J lost 4 bases, with 15 bases between them. The CDR3 spans 14 residues. The CDR3 loop is CASSPGANAYGYTF. CDR3 nucleotides: TGTGCCAGCAGCCCCGGGGCGAACGCCTATGGCTACACCTTC.

The chain links TRBV10-1 to TRBJ2-1; D is uncertain. The V and J ends lost 3 bases and 0 bases respectively, with 9 bases between them. This CDR3 is built from 15 residues. Looked up from germline, CDR1 is WNHNN and CDR2 is SYGVQD (reference sequence). This CDR3 reads CASSEILGSYNEQFF. The CDR3 DNA is TGCGCCAGCAGTGAAATTTTGGGCTCCTACAATGAGCAGTTCTTC.

The table lists this clonotype with a few counts. In DNA form, the CDR3 reads TGTGCCAGCAGCCAAGATAAGCGGGGGGAGACCCAGTACTTC. This gives the protein CASSQDKRGETQYF. The gene calls are TRBV4-2 and TRBJ2-5, with TRBD2 matching 8 bases. CDR3 length equals 14 residues. Germline CDR1 and CDR2: LGHNA and YNFKEQ. The V gene end was trimmed by 0 bases and the J gene end by 5 bases; junction bases not matched to a gene: 2.

The V and J genes are TRBV7-9 and TRBJ2-1, with 11 bases matching TRBD2. Germline V gene data show CDR1 as SEHNR and CDR2 as FQNEAQ (reference sequence). This CDR3 is 15 amino acids long. Germline trimming cut 1 base from V and 12 bases from J; bases unmatched to any gene: 8. The chain's CDR3 is CASSLETSGSISQFF. The CDR3 DNA follows: TGTGCCAGCAGCTTAGAAACTAGCGGGAGTATCTCGCAGTTCTTC.

The V call is TRBV5-8, the J call TRBJ1-2; possible D gene TRBD1, 5 bases. The CDR3 is 14 residues long. From germline, CDR1 is SGHTS and CDR2 YDEGEE. With 4 bases removed from V and 6 bases from J, the gap between germline ends came to 16 bases. CDR3 in amino acids: CASSGSSGKDGYTF. The CDR3 DNA reads as TGTGCCAGCAGCGGAAGCTCAGGGAAGGATGGCTACACCTTC.